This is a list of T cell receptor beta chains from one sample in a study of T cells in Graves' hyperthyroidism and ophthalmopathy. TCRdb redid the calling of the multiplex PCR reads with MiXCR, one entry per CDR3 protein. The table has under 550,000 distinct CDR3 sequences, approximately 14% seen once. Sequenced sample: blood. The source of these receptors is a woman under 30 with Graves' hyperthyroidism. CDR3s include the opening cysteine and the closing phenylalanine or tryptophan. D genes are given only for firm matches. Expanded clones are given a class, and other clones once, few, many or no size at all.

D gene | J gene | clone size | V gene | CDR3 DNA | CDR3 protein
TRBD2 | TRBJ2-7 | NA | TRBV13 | TGTGCCAGCACCCTGGGACTAGCGGGATACGAGCAGTACTTC | CASTLGLAGYEQYF
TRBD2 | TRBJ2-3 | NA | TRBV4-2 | TGTGCCAGCAGCCAAGGGAGCGGGAGTCCCCCAGATACGCAGTATTTT | CASSQGSGSPPDTQYF
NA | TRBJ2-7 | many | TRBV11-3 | TGTGCCAGCAGCTTAGTACAGGGATCCTACGAGCAGTACTTC | CASSLVQGSYEQYF
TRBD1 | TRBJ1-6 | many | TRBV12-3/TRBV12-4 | TGTGCCAGCAGCCGTAAGGGACAGGGGTCCTATAATTCACCCCTCCACTTT | CASSRKGQGSYNSPLHF
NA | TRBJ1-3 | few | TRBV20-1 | TGCAGTGCTGGGAGGACCTTTAGCTCTGGAAACACCATATATTTT | CSAGRTFSSGNTIYF
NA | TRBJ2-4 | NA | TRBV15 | TGTGCCACCAGTGTTTTAACGGATGACATTCAGTACTTC | CATSVLTDDIQYF
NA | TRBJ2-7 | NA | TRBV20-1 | TGCAGTGCTAGAGGGGACTTAACCTACGAGCAGTACTTC | CSARGDLTYEQYF
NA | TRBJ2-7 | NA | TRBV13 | TGTGCCACCTGCCGCGAGTTTGACTACGAGCAGTACTTC | CATCREFDYEQYF
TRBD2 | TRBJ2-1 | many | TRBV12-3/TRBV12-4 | TGTGCCAGCAGTCCGCGGGAGATCTTCAATGAGCAGTTCTTC | CASSPREIFNEQFF
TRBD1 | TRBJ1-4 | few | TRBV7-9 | TGTGCCAGCAGCTTCGTCGACAGGGGCGGTAATGAAAAACTGTTTTTT | CASSFVDRGGNEKLFF
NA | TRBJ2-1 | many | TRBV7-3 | TGTGCCAGCAGCTTGGTTCAGAACAATGAGCAGTTCTTC | CASSLVQNNEQFF
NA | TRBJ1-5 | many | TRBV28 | TGTGCCAGCAGTGAACGACTTTGGACTCAGCCCCAGCATTTT | CASSERLWTQPQHF
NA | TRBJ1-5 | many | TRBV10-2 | TGCGCCAGCAGTCTCCACAGTACTCAGCCCCAGCATTTT | CASSLHSTQPQHF
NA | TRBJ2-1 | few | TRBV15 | TGTGCCACCAGCCCACAGGGCAGTGGCGAGCAGTTCTTC | CATSPQGSGEQFF
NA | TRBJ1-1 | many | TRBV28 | TGTGCCAGCAGTCTCCTGAACACTGAAGCTTTCTTT | CASSLLNTEAFF
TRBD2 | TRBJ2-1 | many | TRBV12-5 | TGTGCTACCACCGGGGGGAACTCCTACAATGAGCAGTTCTTC | CATTGGNSYNEQFF
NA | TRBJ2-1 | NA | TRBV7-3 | TGTGCCAGCAGCTTAATTGCGGGTGTCCACAATGAGCAGTTCTTC | CASSLIAGVHNEQFF
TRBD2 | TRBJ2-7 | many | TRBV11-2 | TGTGCCAGCAGCTTAGATCGGCTAGCGGCCTACGAGCAGTACTTC | CASSLDRLAAYEQYF